This T cell receptor (beta chain) is from a study of T-cell reconstitution after alpha-beta-depleted transplantation in children. Points from the study as a whole: In patients about two months after transplant, alpha-beta T cells reportedly arose from several hundred expanded graft clones. T-cell counts and diversity at one year following transplant were attributed mainly to newly produced T cells. After transplant, high TCRbeta diversity at day 60 in some patients arose from surviving recipient T cells and thymic progenitors.

Per the germline V gene, CDR1 is MNHEY and CDR2 is SVGAGI. The CDR3 is 13 amino acids. The V and J ends lost 3 bases and 0 bases respectively, with 5 bases between them. This clonotype was observed a handful of times. No antigen is known for it. Unique molecular identifiers were incorporated during preparation of the TCRbeta library. A single record per CDR3 protein comes from TCRdb applying MiXCR to the PCR reads. The table has 500,000 to 750,000 distinct CDR3 sequences, over 20% seen once; the top ten hold about 35%. Material: PBMCs, obtained before TCRalphabeta/CD19-depleted stem cell transplant. V gene TRBV6-5 combines with J gene TRBJ1-2; D gene ambiguous. This clonotype was sampled from a boy under three years old with Wiskott-Aldrich syndrome, due to receive a stem cell transplant. This CDR3 reads CASSYVPNYGYTF. The CDR3 DNA is TGTGCCAGCAGTTATGTCCCTAACTATGGCTACACCTTC.